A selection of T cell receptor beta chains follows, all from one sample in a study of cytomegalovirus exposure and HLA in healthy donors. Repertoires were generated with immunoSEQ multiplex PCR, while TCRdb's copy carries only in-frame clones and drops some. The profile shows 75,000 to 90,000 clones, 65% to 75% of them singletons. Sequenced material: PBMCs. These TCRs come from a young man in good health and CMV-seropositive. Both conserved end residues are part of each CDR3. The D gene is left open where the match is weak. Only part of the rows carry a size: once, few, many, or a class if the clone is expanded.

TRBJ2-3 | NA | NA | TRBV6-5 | CASRGTTDTQYF | TGTGCCAGCCGGGGAACCACAGATACGCAGTATTTT
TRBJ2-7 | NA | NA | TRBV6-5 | CASSSTGATYEQYF | TGTGCCAGCAGTTCGACAGGAGCCACCTACGAGCAGTACTTC
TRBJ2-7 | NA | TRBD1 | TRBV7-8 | CASSYGSGTGTYEQYF | TGTGCCAGCAGCTATGGGTCCGGGACAGGGACATACGAGCAGTACTTC
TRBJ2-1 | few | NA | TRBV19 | CASSPRGYNEQFF | TGTGCCAGTAGCCCCCGGGGCTACAATGAGCAGTTCTTC
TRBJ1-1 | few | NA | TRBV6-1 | CASSGTRANTEAFF | TGTGCCAGCAGTGGAACGAGGGCGAACACTGAAGCTTTCTTT
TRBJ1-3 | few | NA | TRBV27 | CASSPLGRGGSGNTIYF | TGTGCCAGCAGTCCCTTGGGGCGGGGCGGCTCTGGAAACACCATATATTTT
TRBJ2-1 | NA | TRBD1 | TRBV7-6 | CASSSGTGTYNEQFF | TGTGCCAGCAGCTCCGGGACAGGGACCTACAATGAGCAGTTCTTC
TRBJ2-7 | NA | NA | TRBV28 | CASSSAGTDSYEQYF | TGTGCCAGCAGTTCCGCCGGGACTGACTCCTACGAGCAGTACTTC
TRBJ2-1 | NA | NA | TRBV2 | CASSERRREDEQFF | TGTGCCAGCAGTGAAAGGAGGAGGGAAGATGAGCAGTTCTTC
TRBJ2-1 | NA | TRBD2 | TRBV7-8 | CASSVTLGGRRYNEQFF | TGTGCCAGCAGCGTAACCCTGGGCGGGAGACGCTACAATGAGCAGTTCTTC
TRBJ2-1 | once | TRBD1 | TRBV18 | CASSPPTGPISYNEQFF | TGTGCCAGCTCACCACCGACAGGGCCTATCTCCTACAATGAGCAGTTCTTC
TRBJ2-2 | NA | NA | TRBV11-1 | CASSFYRNPGELFF | TGTGCCAGCAGCTTCTACAGGAACCCCGGGGAGCTGTTTTTT
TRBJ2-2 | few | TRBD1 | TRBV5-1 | CASSKGQGRAGELFF | TGCGCCAGCAGCAAGGGACAGGGTAGGGCCGGGGAGCTGTTTTTT
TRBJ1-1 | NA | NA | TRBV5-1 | CASSSEAGEWTEAFF | TGCGCCAGCAGCTCCGAAGCAGGGGAATGGACTGAAGCTTTCTTT
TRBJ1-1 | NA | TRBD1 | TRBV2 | CASSELQGTEAFF | TGTGCCAGCAGTGAGCTACAGGGGACTGAAGCTTTCTTT
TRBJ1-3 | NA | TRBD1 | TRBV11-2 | CASSLEVVGTGRNTIYF | TGTGCCAGCAGCTTAGAGGTGGTGGGGACAGGGCGAAACACCATATATTTT
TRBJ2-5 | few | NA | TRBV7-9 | CASSFPQETQYF | TGTGCCAGCAGCTTCCCTCAAGAGACCCAGTACTTC
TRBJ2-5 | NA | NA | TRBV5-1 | CASSLDWQETQYF | TGCGCCAGCAGCTTGGACTGGCAAGAGACCCAGTACTTC
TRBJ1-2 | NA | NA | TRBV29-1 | CSVEETDSYYGYTF | TGCAGCGTTGAAGAGACGGACAGCTACTATGGCTACACCTTC
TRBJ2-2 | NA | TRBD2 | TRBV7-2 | CASSNRLAGPNTGELFF | TGTGCCAGCAGCAACAGACTAGCGGGGCCCAACACCGGGGAGCTGTTTTTT
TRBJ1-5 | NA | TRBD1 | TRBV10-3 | CATGQGDQPQHF | TGTGCCACAGGACAGGGTGATCAGCCCCAGCATTTT
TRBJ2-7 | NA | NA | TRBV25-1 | CASSTPASVGEQYF | TGTGCCAGCAGTACCCCGGCTAGCGTGGGTGAGCAGTACTTC
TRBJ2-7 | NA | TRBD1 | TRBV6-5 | CASRPRLQGNEQYF | TGTGCCAGCAGACCTCGCCTACAGGGGAACGAGCAGTACTTC
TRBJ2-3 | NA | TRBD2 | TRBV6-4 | CASSARAGGGTDTQYF | TGTGCCAGCAGTGCCAGAGCGGGAGGTGGTACAGATACGCAGTATTTT
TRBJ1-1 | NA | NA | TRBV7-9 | CASSWDTGTEAFF | TGTGCCAGCAGCTGGGACACTGGCACTGAAGCTTTCTTT
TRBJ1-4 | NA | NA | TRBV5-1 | CASSLGHRDPNEKLFF | TGCGCCAGCAGCTTAGGACACCGTGACCCGAATGAAAAACTGTTTTTT
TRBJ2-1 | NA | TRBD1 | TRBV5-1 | CASSLAKDREQFF | TGCGCCAGCAGCTTGGCCAAGGACAGGGAGCAGTTCTTC
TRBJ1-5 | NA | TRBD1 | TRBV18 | CASSGERVTGGNQPQHF | TGTGCCAGCTCAGGAGAAAGGGTCACAGGGGGCAATCAGCCCCAGCATTTT
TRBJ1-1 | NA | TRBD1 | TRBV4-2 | CASSQDGQDLTEAFF | TGTGCCAGCAGCCAAGATGGACAGGATCTCACTGAAGCTTTCTTT
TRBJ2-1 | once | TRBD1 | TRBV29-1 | CSVLTGSSYNEQFF | TGCAGCGTTTTGACAGGGAGCTCCTACAATGAGCAGTTCTTC
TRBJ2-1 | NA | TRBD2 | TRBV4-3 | CASSQDLSGRVGNEQFF | TGCGCCAGCAGCCAAGATCTTAGCGGGAGGGTTGGGAATGAGCAGTTCTTC